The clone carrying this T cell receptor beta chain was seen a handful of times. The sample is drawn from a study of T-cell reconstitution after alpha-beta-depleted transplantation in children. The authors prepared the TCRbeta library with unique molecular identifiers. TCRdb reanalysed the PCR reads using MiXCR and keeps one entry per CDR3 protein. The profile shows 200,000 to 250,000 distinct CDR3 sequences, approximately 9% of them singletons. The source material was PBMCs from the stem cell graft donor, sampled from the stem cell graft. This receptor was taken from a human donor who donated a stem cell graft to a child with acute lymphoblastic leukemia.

This chain's CDR3 is CSAQDVGYNSPLHF. For the CDR3, the DNA is TGCAGTGCTCAGGACGTCGGTTATAATTCACCCCTCCACTTT. The chain is built from TRBV20-1 and TRBJ1-6; D is ambiguous. CDR1 is DFQATT and CDR2 is SNEGSKA in the germline V gene (reference sequence). V lost 5 bases, J lost 4 bases, and 12 bases lay in between. This CDR3 is built from 14 residues.